The clone carrying this T cell receptor beta chain was picked up many times. What was amplified from RNA transcripts were TCR beta CDR3 regions. HTBI primers were used for first-round RT-PCR of the TCR CDR3. One entry per CDR3 protein, called by TCRdb with MiXCR from the multiplex PCR reads. The sample holds over 45,000 distinct CDR3 sequences, roughly 50% seen once. Diagnoses rested on clinical symptoms, serum thyroxine and TRAb, thyroid ultrasound and orbital computed tomography. These data originate in a study of T cells in Graves' hyperthyroidism and ophthalmopathy. This CDR3 region has 13 residues. Trimming stripped 1 base from V and 4 bases from J, with 10 bases between. The V gene's germline CDR1 is DFQATT and CDR2 SNEGSKA (reference sequence).

What was sequenced was peripheral blood or thyroid tissue (not recorded which). The sequence was obtained from a woman between 45 and 60 years old with Graves' hyperthyroidism. The genes are TRBV20-1 and TRBJ2-5; D is unclear. The DNA of the CDR3 is TGCAGTGCTAGAGTTGGGCTCGGAGAGACCCAGTACTTC. Translating it yields CSARVGLGETQYF.